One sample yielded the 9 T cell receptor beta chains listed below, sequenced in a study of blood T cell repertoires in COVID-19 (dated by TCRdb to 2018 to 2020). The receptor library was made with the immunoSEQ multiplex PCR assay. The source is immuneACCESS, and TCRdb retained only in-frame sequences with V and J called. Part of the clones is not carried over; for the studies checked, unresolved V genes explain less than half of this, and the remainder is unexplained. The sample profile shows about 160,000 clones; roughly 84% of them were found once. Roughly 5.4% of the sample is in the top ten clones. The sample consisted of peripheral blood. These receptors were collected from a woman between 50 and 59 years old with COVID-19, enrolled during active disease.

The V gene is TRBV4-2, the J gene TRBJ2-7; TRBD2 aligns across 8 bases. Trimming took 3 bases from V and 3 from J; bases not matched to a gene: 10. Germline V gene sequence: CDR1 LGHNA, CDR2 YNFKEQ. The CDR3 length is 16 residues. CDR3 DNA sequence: TGTGCCAGCAGCCAGAACGCGGGGGGTTTCAACTACGAGCAGTACTTC. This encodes CASSQNAGGFNYEQYF.

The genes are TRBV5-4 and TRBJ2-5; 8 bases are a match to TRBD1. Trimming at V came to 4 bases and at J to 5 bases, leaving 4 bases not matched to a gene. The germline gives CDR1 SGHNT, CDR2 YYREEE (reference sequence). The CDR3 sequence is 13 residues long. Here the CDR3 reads CASSPRQGETQYF. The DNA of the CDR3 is TGTGCCAGCAGCCCAAGACAGGGGGAGACCCAGTACTTC.

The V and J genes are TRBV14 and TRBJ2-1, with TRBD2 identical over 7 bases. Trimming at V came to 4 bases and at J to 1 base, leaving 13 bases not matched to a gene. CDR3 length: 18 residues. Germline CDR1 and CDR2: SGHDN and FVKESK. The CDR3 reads CASSRKHWEGRSYNEQFF. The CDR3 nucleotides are TGTGCCAGCAGCCGAAAGCACTGGGAGGGACGATCCTACAATGAGCAGTTCTTC.

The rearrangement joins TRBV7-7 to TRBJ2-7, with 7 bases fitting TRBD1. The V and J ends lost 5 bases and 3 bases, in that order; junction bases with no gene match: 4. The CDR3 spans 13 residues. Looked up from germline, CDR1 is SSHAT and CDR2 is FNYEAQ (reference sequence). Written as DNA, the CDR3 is TGTGCCAGCAGCGAGGGACAGCGCTACGAGCAGTACTTC. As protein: CASSEGQRYEQYF.

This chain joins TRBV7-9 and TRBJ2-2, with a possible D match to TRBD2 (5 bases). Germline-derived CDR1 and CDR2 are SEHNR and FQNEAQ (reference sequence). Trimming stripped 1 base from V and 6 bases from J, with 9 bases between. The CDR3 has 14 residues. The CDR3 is CASSLDPGAGELFF. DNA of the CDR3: TGTGCCAGCAGCTTAGATCCCGGGGCCGGGGAGCTGTTTTTT.

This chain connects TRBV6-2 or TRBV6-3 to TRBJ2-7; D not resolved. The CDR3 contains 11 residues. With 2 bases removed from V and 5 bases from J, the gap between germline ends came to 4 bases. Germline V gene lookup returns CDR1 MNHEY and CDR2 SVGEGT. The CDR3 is CASSYVNEQYF. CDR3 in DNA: TGTGCCAGCAGTTACGTCAACGAGCAGTACTTC.

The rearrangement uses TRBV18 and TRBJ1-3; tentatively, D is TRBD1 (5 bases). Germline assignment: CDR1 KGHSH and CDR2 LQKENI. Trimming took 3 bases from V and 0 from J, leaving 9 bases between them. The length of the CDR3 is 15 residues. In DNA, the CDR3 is TGTGCCAGCTCACCCAGGGATCTCTCTGGAAACACCATATATTTT. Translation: CASSPRDLSGNTIYF.

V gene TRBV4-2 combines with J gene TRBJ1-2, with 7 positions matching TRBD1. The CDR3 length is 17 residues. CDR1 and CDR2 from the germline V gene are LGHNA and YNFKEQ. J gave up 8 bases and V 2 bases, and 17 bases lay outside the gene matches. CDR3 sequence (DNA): TGTGCCAGCAGCCAAAGCCCCCCCGGACAGGCCCTCGGGGGCTACACCTTC. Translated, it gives CASSQSPPGQALGGYTF.

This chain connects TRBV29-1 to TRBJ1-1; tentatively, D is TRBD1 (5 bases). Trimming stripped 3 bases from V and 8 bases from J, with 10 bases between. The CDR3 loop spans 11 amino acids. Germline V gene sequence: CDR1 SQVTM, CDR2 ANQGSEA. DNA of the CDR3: TGCAGCGTTGATGGGGCCACCGAAGCTTTCTTT. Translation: CSVDGATEAFF. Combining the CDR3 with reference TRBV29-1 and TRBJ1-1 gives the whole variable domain SAVISQKPSRDICQRGTSLTIQCQVDSQVTMMFWYRQQPGQSLTLIATANQGSEATYESGFVIDKFPISRPNLTFSTLTVSNMSPEDSSIYLCSVDGATEAFFGQGTRLTVV.